These 16 T cell receptor beta chains were all obtained from the same sample, sequenced in a study of cytomegalovirus exposure and HLA in healthy donors. The PCR had 60 Vbeta and 13 Jbeta primers. The protocol was immunoSEQ multiplex PCR, while the TCRdb copy is restricted to in-frame clones and leaves out a portion. The table records about 150,000 clones, around 82% of them present only once. Material for sequencing was PBMCs. These receptors were collected from a woman aged 40 to 50 in good health and CMV-seropositive.

Comments on this clone: Different DNA sequences within this sample yield the same CDR3. This chain joins TRBV29-1 and TRBJ1-1, with D perhaps matching TRBD1 (5 bases). V dropped 3 bases and J dropped 1 base, with 21 bases sitting between them. Germline V gene sequence: CDR1 SQVTM, CDR2 ANQGSEA. The CDR3 runs 17 residues. The CDR3 DNA reads TGCAGCGTTGAGCCTTTCCCGCTACAGGATCAGAACACTGAAGCTTTCTTT. Encoded protein: CSVEPFPLQDQNTEAFF.

This chain uses TRBV5-1 with TRBJ1-1; a weak D match, TRBD1 (5 bases). The length of the CDR3 is 13 residues. V was shortened by 3 bases and J by 1 base, with 7 bases between the two germline ends. Germline-derived CDR1 and CDR2 are SGHRS and YFSETQ. CDR3 sequence reads: CASSSRGNTEAFF. The CDR3 nucleotides are TGCGCCAGCAGCTCTAGGGGGAACACTGAAGCTTTCTTT.

The rearrangement links TRBV5-1 to TRBJ1-2; D gene uncertain. Trimming cost V 0 bases and J 4 bases, with 13 bases left between them. This CDR3 has 15 amino acids. Germline lookup yields CDR1 SGHRS and CDR2 YFSETQ. CDR3 nucleotides: TGCGCCAGCAGCTTGGATTTTTCCCTTCTCTATGGCTACACCTTC. Protein sequence: CASSLDFSLLYGYTF.

This clone was seen only once. The chain carries TRBV5-1 and TRBJ2-7; D ambiguous. Germline lookup yields CDR1 SGHRS and CDR2 YFSETQ. Trimming shortened V by 0 bases and J by 5 bases, and 6 bases separated the two germline ends. CDR3 length equals 12 residues. CDR3 residues: CASSLDLDEQYF. The CDR3 DNA sequence: TGCGCCAGCAGCTTGGACTTAGACGAGCAGTACTTC.

This clone was recorded only once. The chain joins TRBV4-1 to TRBJ2-5, with D perhaps TRBD2 (5 bases). Matching the DNA end better, TRBJ2-7 makes the J call doubtful. This CDR3 is 17 amino acids long. Per the germline V gene, CDR1 is MGHRA and CDR2 is YSYEKL. The CDR3 loop reads CASSRGLPTPLSYEQYF. DNA of the CDR3: TGCGCCAGCAGCCGCGGACTTCCGACCCCCCTCTCCTACGAGCAGTACTTC.

This chain links TRBV19 with TRBJ2-3; possibly TRBD1 for D (5 bases). The germline CDR1 and CDR2 sequences are LNHDA and SQIVND (reference sequence). This CDR3 has 14 amino acids. Trimming pared 6 bases from V and 2 bases from J, leaving 12 bases between. The CDR3 here is CASRAGRATDTQYF. The CDR3 region has the DNA TGTGCCAGTAGGGCTGGCAGGGCCACAGATACGCAGTATTTT.

The CDR3 nucleotides read TGTGCCAGCAGCCAAGATGGGGGAGGCACCGGGGAGCTGTTTTTT. Translating gives CASSQDGGGTGELFF. The chain is built from TRBV4-2 and TRBJ2-2; D possibly corresponds to TRBD2 (6 bases). CDR3 length: 15 residues. Germline loops: CDR1 LGHNA, CDR2 YNFKEQ. Trimming took off 0 bases at V and 4 bases at J, with 9 bases between the two ends.

About this clone itself: Other DNA sequences from this sample encode an identical CDR3 as well. The chain recombines TRBV5-4 with TRBJ2-2, with 10 bases fitting TRBD2. The J segment lost 1 base and the V segment lost 4 bases, leaving 1 base of the junction unmatched. CDR1 SGHNT and CDR2 YYREEE come from the germline V gene (reference sequence). CDR3 length equals 15 residues. The CDR3: CASSRTSGNTGELFF. The DNA of the CDR3 is TGTGCCAGCAGCAGGACTAGCGGGAACACCGGGGAGCTGTTTTTT.

The genes are TRBV2 and TRBJ2-7, with 8 bases fitting TRBD2. J gave up 3 bases and V 8 bases, and 12 bases lay outside the gene matches. The germline V gene encodes CDR1 SNHLY and CDR2 FYNNEI. CDR3 length: 15 amino acids. The CDR3: CASWTEAGGIYEQYF. CDR3 nucleotides: TGTGCCAGCTGGACGGAGGCGGGAGGTATCTACGAGCAGTACTTC.

The CDR3 loop reads CASSRTGTGGFEQYF. Written as DNA, the CDR3 is TGTGCCAGCAGTAGAACCGGGACAGGGGGCTTCGAGCAGTACTTC. The chain employs TRBV28 and TRBJ2-7, with TRBD1 identical over 12 bases. The CDR3 consists of 15 residues. Germline assignment: CDR1 MDHEN and CDR2 SYDVKM. The V and J ends lost 5 bases and 6 bases, in that order; junction bases with no gene match: 8. The variable domain in full, with the rest retrieved from reference TRBV28 and TRBJ2-7, is DVKVTQSSRYLVKRTGEKVFLECVQDMDHENMFWYRQDPGLGLRLIYFSYDVKMKEKGDIPEGYSVSREKKERFSLILESASTNQTSMYLCASSRTGTGGFEQYFGPGTRLTVT.

This chain uses TRBV2 with TRBJ2-6, with TRBD2 matching 10 bases. Trimming cost V 4 bases and J 1 base; bases outside gene matches: 13. This CDR3 contains 20 residues. Looked up from germline, CDR1 is SNHLY and CDR2 is FYNNEI. The CDR3: CASSALASGSLTSGANVLTF. As DNA, the CDR3 is TGTGCCAGCAGTGCATTGGCTAGCGGGAGCCTAACATCTGGGGCCAACGTCCTGACTTTC.

The chain has TRBV4-1 and TRBJ2-7; 10 bases agree with TRBD1. This CDR3 contains 17 residues. Germline V CDR1 and CDR2: MGHRA, YSYEKL. J lost 3 bases, V lost 0 bases, and 8 bases had no gene match. The CDR3 is CASSQEGAGQGLYEQYF. CDR3 coding DNA: TGCGCCAGCAGCCAAGAAGGCGCGGGACAGGGGCTCTACGAGCAGTACTTC.

The V gene is TRBV6-4, the J gene TRBJ2-7; the match to TRBD1 covers 9 bases. V trimming: 9 bases; J trimming: 0 bases; junction bases outside the gene matches: 9. The CDR3 loop spans 15 amino acids. CDR1 is MRHNA, CDR2 SNTAGT, per germline. As DNA, the CDR3 is TGTGCCAGACCTCCCCCGGGACAGGGCTCCTACGAGCAGTACTTC. Translating it yields CARPPPGQGSYEQYF.

The genes are TRBV5-1 and TRBJ2-7, with D tentatively TRBD1 (5 bases). The CDR3 is made up of 13 amino acids. V shed 3 bases and J shed 6 bases, with 13 bases lying between them. CDR1 and CDR2 (germline): SGHRS, YFSETQ. CDR3 residues: CASSYLTGPEQYF. Written as DNA, the CDR3 is TGCGCCAGCAGCTACCTTACAGGTCCCGAGCAGTACTTC.

V and J are TRBV6-1 and TRBJ2-7; a possible D gene is TRBD2 (5 bases). The CDR3 loop spans 13 amino acids. V lost 8 bases and J lost 3, with 14 bases in between. Germline V lookup: CDR1 MNHNS, CDR2 SASEGT. CDR3 protein: CASLGRGLYEQYF. In nucleotides, the CDR3 is TGTGCCAGCTTGGGGAGAGGTCTCTACGAGCAGTACTTC.

The gene calls are TRBV18 and TRBJ2-1, with 10 positions matching TRBD2. This CDR3 is built from 16 residues. From germline, CDR1 is KGHSH and CDR2 LQKENI. V trimming: 3 bases; J trimming: 1 base; junction bases outside the gene matches: 3. This CDR3 is CASSPRTSGSYNEQFF. CDR3 coding DNA: TGTGCCAGCTCACCCCGGACTAGCGGTTCCTACAATGAGCAGTTCTTC.